In its sample, the clone carrying this TCR beta chain was seen once. Its antigen is undetermined. The data originate from a study of T cells in localized non-small cell lung cancer. Findings of the study overall: Among the top 100 tumor clones, a median roughly 57 appeared in adjacent lung. The study linked higher blood T cell density to longer overall survival. Since sequencing was restricted to only one region of the tumor, intratumor heterogeneity remains a possibility. Exceeding tumor, uninvolved adjacent lung had the highest T cell clonality.

V shed 2 bases and J shed 2 bases, with 11 bases lying between them. The CDR3 contains 15 residues. CDR1 is MNHNS and CDR2 is SASEGT in the germline V gene. The protocol was immunoSEQ multiplex PCR, while the TCRdb copy is restricted to in-frame clones and leaves out a portion. The sample includes 20,000 to 30,000 clones, approximately 90% of them seen just once. The source was peripheral blood, collected before any cancer treatment. The receptor's source is a female donor older than 55 with stage II squamous cell lung carcinoma. The V call is TRBV6-1, the J call TRBJ2-3; TRBD2 might be the D (5 bases). The CDR3 DNA is TGTGCCAGCAGTGAAAGGAGGAGGTCCACAGATACGCAGTATTTT. As protein: CASSERRRSTDTQYF.